These 15 T cell receptor beta chains came from one sample sequenced in a study of early T cells in non-severe SARS-CoV-2 infection. TCRdb reanalysed the 5' RACE reads using MiXCR and keeps one entry per CDR3 protein. This repertoire shows about 81,000 distinct CDR3 sequences, 5% to 6.5% found once; its top ten account for about 7.5%. Material: whole blood. The source is an adult who was a healthcare worker with PCR-confirmed SARS-CoV-2 infection or an uninfected control (not recorded which).

The table lists this clonotype with a few counts. V usage is TRBV4-2 and J usage is TRBJ2-5; tentatively, D is TRBD2 (6 bases). The germline V gene encodes CDR1 LGHNA and CDR2 YNFKEQ. The V gene lost 1 base and the J gene lost 4 bases, with 22 bases spanning the gap. The CDR3 covers 18 residues. The CDR3 sequence is CASSQVSSRGGGGETQYF. CDR3 DNA sequence: TGTGCCAGCAGCCAAGTGTCGTCCCGGGGAGGAGGTGGAGAGACCCAGTACTTC.

The chain links TRBV11-3 to TRBJ1-2; D not resolved. This CDR3 contains 15 residues. Trimming left V 2 bases short and J 2 bases short, with 12 bases between. Germline assignment: CDR1 SGHNT and CDR2 YENEEA. The CDR3 coding sequence is TGTGCCAGCAGCTTATACACCCCCACGAACTATGGCTACACCTTC. It encodes CASSLYTPTNYGYTF.

This clonotype came up a few times. The chain is built from TRBV7-9 and TRBJ2-7; 11 bases match TRBD2. Trimming at V came to 4 bases and at J to 6 bases, leaving 11 bases not matched to a gene. The germline CDR1 and CDR2 sequences are SEHNR and FQNEAQ (reference sequence). The CDR3 has 16 amino acids. The CDR3 nucleotides read TGTGCCAGCAGCTCTCCCCTACTAGCGGGGGTGAGCGAGCAGTACTTC. Translating it yields CASSSPLLAGVSEQYF.

This clonotype was seen at least ten times. This sequence joins TRBV19 and TRBJ1-5; D might be TRBD1 (5 bases). The CDR3 totals 19 residues. Trimming left V 2 bases short and J 1 base short, with 21 bases between. CDR1 is LNHDA, CDR2 SQIVND, per germline (reference sequence). The CDR3 region is CASSIQLRDQKISNQPQHF. Here the CDR3 DNA reads TGTGCCAGTAGTATACAACTTCGGGACCAGAAAATAAGCAATCAGCCCCAGCATTTT. Together with reference TRBV19 and TRBJ1-5, the CDR3 gives the full variable domain: DGGITQSPKYLFRKEGQNVTLSCEQNLNHDAMYWYRQDPGQGLRLIYYSQIVNDFQKGDIAEGYSVSREKKESFPLTVTSAQKNPTAFYLCASSIQLRDQKISNQPQHFGDGTRLSIL.

This clonotype was seen at least ten times. V gene TRBV18 combines with J gene TRBJ2-7; tentatively, D is TRBD2 (5 bases). The CDR3 is made up of 15 amino acids. V gave up 0 bases and J gave up 2 bases, with 11 bases separating them. CDR1 is KGHSH and CDR2 is LQKENI in the germline V gene. The CDR3 region has the DNA TGTGCCAGCTCACCACCCAGCGGTAGTCCCTACGAGCAGTACTTC. Encoded protein: CASSPPSGSPYEQYF.

In its sample, this clonotype was seen many times. The chain combines TRBV5-1 with TRBJ2-3; 9 bases are shared with TRBD1. The CDR3 has 15 residues. Germline-derived CDR1 and CDR2 are SGHRS and YFSETQ. V gave up 4 bases and J gave up 1 base; unmatched junction bases: 4. CDR3 in DNA: TGCGCCAGCAGCAAGGACAGGGGCGGCACAGATACGCAGTATTTT. Translated: CASSKDRGGTDTQYF.

This clonotype was counted at least ten times. This sequence joins TRBV20-1 and TRBJ2-7; D is possibly TRBD1 (5 bases). There are 13 residues in the CDR3. The germline V and J ends were trimmed by 2 bases and 4 bases, with 12 bases remaining between them. CDR1 and CDR2 (germline): DFQATT, SNEGSKA (reference sequence). The CDR3 loop reads CSARSGSEYEQYF. The CDR3 DNA is TGCAGTGCTAGATCAGGGTCAGAATACGAGCAGTACTTC.

The chain links TRBV6-6 to TRBJ1-5, with D uncertain. CDR3 length: 13 residues. CDR1 and CDR2 from the germline V gene are MNHNY and SVGAGI (reference sequence). Trimming removed 8 bases from V and 5 bases from J, with 13 bases in between. DNA for the CDR3: TGTGCCAGCCAACGTACCGAGGATCAGCCCCAGCATTTT. This codes for CASQRTEDQPQHF.

This clonotype appeared a few times. J is TRBJ1-1 and V is TRBV18; D perhaps matches TRBD1 (5 bases). There are 14 residues in the CDR3. Germline loops: CDR1 KGHSH, CDR2 LQKENI. The V gene lost 8 bases and the J gene lost 2 bases, with 15 bases spanning the gap. The CDR3 region is CASTFQGENTEAFF. In DNA form, the CDR3 reads TGTGCCAGCACTTTCCAGGGAGAAAACACTGAAGCTTTCTTT.

This rearrangement joins TRBV30 to TRBJ1-3; 7 nucleotides agree with TRBD1. CDR1 and CDR2 from the germline V gene are GTSNPN and SVGIG (reference sequence). V lost 4 bases, J lost 4 bases, and 7 bases stayed unmatched. This CDR3 is 14 amino acids long. For the CDR3, the DNA is TGTGCCTGGACCAGAGTGGGACAGGGAAACACCATATATTTT. It specifies CAWTRVGQGNTIYF.

This clonotype was seen at least ten times. This rearrangement joins TRBV9 to TRBJ2-3; no definite D call. CDR3 length: 11 residues. Germline-derived CDR1 and CDR2 are SGDLS and YYNGEE. Trimming pared 3 bases from V and 9 bases from J, leaving 8 bases between. The CDR3 DNA sequence: TGTGCCAGCAGCGGTAGCTTGACGCAGTATTTT. Its translation is CASSGSLTQYF.

This clonotype was picked up a small number of times. CDR3 nucleotides: TGCAGCGTTCAACAGGGGAAGAACACTGAAGCTTTCTTT. Translation gives CSVQQGKNTEAFF. The chain links TRBV29-1 to TRBJ1-1, with 7 bases fitting TRBD1. V trimming: 5 bases; J trimming: 1 base; junction bases outside the gene matches: 4. The CDR3 runs 13 residues. Germline loops: CDR1 SQVTM, CDR2 ANQGSEA.

This clonotype was counted many times. This sequence joins TRBV20-1 and TRBJ2-3; 8 bases line up with TRBD1. The CDR3 length is 15 residues. Per the germline V gene, CDR1 is DFQATT and CDR2 is SNEGSKA (reference sequence). With 5 bases clipped from V and 1 base from J, the junction kept 8 bases outside the gene matches. CDR3 residues: CSAPRRGQGTDTQYF. In nucleotides, the CDR3 is TGCAGTGCTCCCCGGAGGGGACAGGGCACAGATACGCAGTATTTT.

This clonotype was counted only a few times. The DNA of the CDR3 is TGCGCCAGCAGCCAAGACGGACAGGGAAACACTGAAGCTTTCTTT. It translates to CASSQDGQGNTEAFF. This chain joins TRBV4-3 and TRBJ1-1, with 8 nucleotides matching TRBD1. From germline, CDR1 is LGHNA and CDR2 YSLEER. This CDR3 contains 15 residues. J gave up 2 bases and V 0 bases, and 2 bases lay outside the gene matches.

This rearrangement joins TRBV20-1 to TRBJ2-5; unclear D gene. This CDR3 has 15 amino acids. Germline values: CDR1 DFQATT, CDR2 SNEGSKA (reference sequence). Trimming shortened V by 0 bases and J by 5 bases, and 16 bases separated the two germline ends. The CDR3 protein is CSAREVLTARETQYF. CDR3 bases: TGCAGTGCTAGAGAGGTACTCACAGCACGGGAGACCCAGTACTTC.